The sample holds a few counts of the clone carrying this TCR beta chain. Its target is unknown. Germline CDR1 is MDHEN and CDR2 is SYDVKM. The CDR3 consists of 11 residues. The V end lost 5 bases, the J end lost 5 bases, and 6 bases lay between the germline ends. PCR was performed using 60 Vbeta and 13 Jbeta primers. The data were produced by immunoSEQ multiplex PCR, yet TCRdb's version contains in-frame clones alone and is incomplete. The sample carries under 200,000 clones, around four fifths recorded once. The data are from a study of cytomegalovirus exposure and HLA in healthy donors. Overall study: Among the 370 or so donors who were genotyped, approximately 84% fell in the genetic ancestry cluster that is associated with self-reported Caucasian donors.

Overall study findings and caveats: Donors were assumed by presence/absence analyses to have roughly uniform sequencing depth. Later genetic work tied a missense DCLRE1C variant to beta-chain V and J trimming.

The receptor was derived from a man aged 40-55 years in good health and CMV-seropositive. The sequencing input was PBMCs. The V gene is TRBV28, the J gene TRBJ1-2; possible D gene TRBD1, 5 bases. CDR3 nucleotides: TGTGCCAGCAGTCCAGGGTATGGCTACACCTTC. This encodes CASSPGYGYTF.